What follows is one T cell receptor (beta chain) and its context. It was autoimmune disease history or systemic immunosuppression that excluded patients. CDR1 and CDR2 (germline): LGHNT, FRNRAP. This CDR3 is built from 13 residues. Between the trimmed V and J ends, which lost 6 bases and 4 bases, there was a span of 13 bases. This sample stems from a study of OX40 agonist ivuxolimab in advanced cancers. Study details: Cohort: around 83% men, mean age about 60, aged about 20 to 79.

Assay: immunoSEQ multiplex PCR; the TCRdb copy retains only in-frame clones and omits some. This table holds tens of thousands of clones, just over 85% found once. This specimen was CD4+ or CD8+ T cells sorted from blood, taken in a trial of the OX40 agonist ivuxolimab. The origin of this receptor is an adult with an advanced solid tumor such as melanoma, head and neck, liver or kidney cancer. The chain joins TRBV12-5 to TRBJ2-7; tentative D call: TRBD2 (5 bases). The CDR3 region is CASGEEWGYEQYF. Written as DNA, the CDR3 is TGTGCTAGTGGGGAGGAATGGGGATACGAGCAGTACTTC.